The present TCR beta chain was sequenced within a study of blood T cell repertoires in COVID-19. Produced via immunoSEQ multiplex PCR; TCRdb's table is partial and in-frame only. The repertoire holds roughly 200,000 clones, with roughly 80% as singletons. Per germline, CDR1 SGHRS and CDR2 YFSETQ. Trimming took off 2 bases at V and 2 bases at J, with 17 bases between the two ends. CDR3 length equals 16 residues. This TCR came from a middle-aged woman with COVID-19, enrolled during active disease. Sequenced material: peripheral blood. The chain recombines TRBV5-1 with TRBJ2-7, with a tentative D call TRBD1 (5 bases). Here the CDR3 reads CASSFRLSGITYEQYF. CDR3 coding DNA: TGCGCCAGCAGCTTTCGTTTGTCAGGGATTACCTACGAGCAGTACTTC.